What follows describes a single T cell receptor (beta chain). The CDR3 spans 12 residues. Germline V gene lookup returns CDR1 SGHTA and CDR2 FQGTGA. V was clipped by 5 bases and J by 8 bases, with 12 bases between them. This sample stems from a study of blood T cell repertoires in COVID-19. Across the whole study: Samples representing acute and convalescent COVID-19 were sourced from the United States, Italy and Spain. The cDNA or gDNA used as material had been derived from T cells, B-cell-depleted T cells, or PBMCs.

Source study methods: Amplification of reference gene primers provided the estimated nucleated cell counts. Profiling relied on immunoSEQ multiplex PCR, and the TCRdb table lists in-frame clones only, not all of them. For V, J and clone size, that table is used; D and trimming come from the DNA. The sample shows approximately 150,000 clones, 84% of them seen only once. The source material was peripheral blood. The TCR originated in an elderly woman with acute or convalescent COVID-19. V usage is TRBV7-3 and J usage is TRBJ1-2, with D possibly TRBD1 on 6 matching bases. The CDR3 spells CASSPGGGGYTF. The DNA of the CDR3 is TGTGCCAGCAGCCCTGGGGGCGGGGGCTACACCTTC.